This TCR beta chain was found in a study of response to subunit inactivated influenza vaccine. From the RT-PCR reads, TCRdb called clonotypes with MiXCR, one entry per CDR3 protein. The sample has fewer than 800,000 distinct CDR3 sequences; 15% to 17% are singletons. To note about this clonotype: No antigen is known for it.

Study-wide results and caveats: A suggestion made by the authors is that each seasonal influenza vaccination recruits few new T cells.

Losses at the gene ends were 1 base for V and 8 bases for J; bases not matched to a gene: 0. The CDR3 has 12 residues. Germline CDR1 LGHNA, CDR2 YNFKEQ. The receptor comes from a man in his fifties who received an inactivated influenza vaccine. Sequencing used PBMCs from blood, obtained 11 to 12 days after vaccination. The chain links TRBV4-2 to TRBJ2-3; 7 nucleotides line up with TRBD1. The CDR3 is CASSQGQGTQYF. The CDR3 bases are TGTGCCAGCAGCCAAGGACAGGGTACGCAGTATTTT.